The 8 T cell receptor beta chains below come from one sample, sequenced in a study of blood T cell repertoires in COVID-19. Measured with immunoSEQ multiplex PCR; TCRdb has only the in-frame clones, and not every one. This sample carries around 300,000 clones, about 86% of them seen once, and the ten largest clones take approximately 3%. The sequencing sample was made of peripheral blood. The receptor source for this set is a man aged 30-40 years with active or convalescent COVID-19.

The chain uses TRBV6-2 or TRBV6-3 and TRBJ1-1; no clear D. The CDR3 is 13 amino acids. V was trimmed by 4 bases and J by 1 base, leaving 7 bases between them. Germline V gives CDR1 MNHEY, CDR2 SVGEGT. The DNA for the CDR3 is TGTGCCAGCAGTTGGCCCCAGAACACTGAAGCTTTCTTT. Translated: CASSWPQNTEAFF.

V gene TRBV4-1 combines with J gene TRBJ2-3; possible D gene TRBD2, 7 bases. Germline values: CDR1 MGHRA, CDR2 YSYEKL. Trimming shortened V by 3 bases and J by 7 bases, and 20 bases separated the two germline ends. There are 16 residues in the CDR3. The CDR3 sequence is CASSQGRGGGLYTQYF. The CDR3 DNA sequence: TGCGCCAGCAGCCAGGGGCGTGGGGGGGGCCTGTATACGCAGTATTTT.

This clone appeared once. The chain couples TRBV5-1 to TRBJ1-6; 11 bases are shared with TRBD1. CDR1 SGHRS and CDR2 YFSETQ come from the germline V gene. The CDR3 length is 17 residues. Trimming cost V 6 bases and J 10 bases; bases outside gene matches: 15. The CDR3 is CASKSGQGDPALSPLHF. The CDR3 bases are TGCGCCAGCAAATCGGGACAGGGGGATCCAGCTCTCTCACCCCTCCACTTT. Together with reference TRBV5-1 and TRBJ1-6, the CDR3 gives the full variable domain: KAGVTQTPRYLIKTRGQQVTLSCSPISGHRSVSWYQQTPGQGLQFLFEYFSETQRNKGNFPGRFSGRQFSNSRSEMNVSTLELGDSALYLCASKSGQGDPALSPLHFGNGTRLTVT.

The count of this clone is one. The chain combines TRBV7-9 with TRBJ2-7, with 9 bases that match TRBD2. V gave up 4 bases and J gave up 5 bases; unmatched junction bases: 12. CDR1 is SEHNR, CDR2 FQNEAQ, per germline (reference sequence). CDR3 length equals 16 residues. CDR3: CASSWPPSGINNEQYF. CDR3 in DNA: TGTGCCAGCAGCTGGCCCCCTAGCGGGATTAACAACGAGCAGTACTTC.

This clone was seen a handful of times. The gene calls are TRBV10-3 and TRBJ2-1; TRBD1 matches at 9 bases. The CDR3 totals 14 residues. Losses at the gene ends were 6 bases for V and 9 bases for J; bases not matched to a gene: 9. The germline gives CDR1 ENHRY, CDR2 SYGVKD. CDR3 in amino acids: CAIRNHRGRGEQFF. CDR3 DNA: TGTGCCATCAGAAATCACAGGGGGCGTGGTGAGCAGTTCTTC.

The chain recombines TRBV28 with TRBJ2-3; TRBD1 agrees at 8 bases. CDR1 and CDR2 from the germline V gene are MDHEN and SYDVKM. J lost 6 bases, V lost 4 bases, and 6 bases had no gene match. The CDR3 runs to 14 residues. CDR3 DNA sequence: TGTGCCAGCAGTTGGGGAACAGGGGGGGATACGCAGTATTTT. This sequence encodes CASSWGTGGDTQYF.

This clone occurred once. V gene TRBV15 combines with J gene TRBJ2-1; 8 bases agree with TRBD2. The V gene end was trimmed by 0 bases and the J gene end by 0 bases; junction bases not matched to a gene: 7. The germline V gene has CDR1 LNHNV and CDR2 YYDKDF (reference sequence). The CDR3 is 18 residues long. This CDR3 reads CATSRDTSGYSSYNEQFF. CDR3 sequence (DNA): TGTGCCACCAGCAGAGATACTAGCGGTTATAGCTCCTACAATGAGCAGTTCTTC.

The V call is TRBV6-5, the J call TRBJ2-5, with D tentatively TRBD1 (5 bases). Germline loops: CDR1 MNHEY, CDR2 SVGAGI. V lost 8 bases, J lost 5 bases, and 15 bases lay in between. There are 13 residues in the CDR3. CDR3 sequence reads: CASLTPGLETQYF. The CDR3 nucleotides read TGTGCCAGCCTCACCCCAGGGTTGGAGACCCAGTACTTC.